These 22 T cell receptor beta chains were all obtained from the same sample, sequenced in a study of blood T cell repertoires in COVID-19. Some clones are missing from TCRdb's copy, which holds only in-frame ones; the method was immunoSEQ multiplex PCR. Here the sample spans 200,000 to 250,000 clones, almost 90% being singletons. The sample consisted of PBMCs or T cells enriched from blood (not recorded which). The source is a woman in her forties or fifties with acute COVID-19.

The chain links TRBV3-1 (or the pseudogene TRBV3-2) to TRBJ1-1; 9 bases map to TRBD1. Germline V gives CDR1 LGHDT, CDR2 YNNKEL (reference sequence). This CDR3 region has 16 residues. Trimming at V came to 1 base and at J to 2 bases, leaving 5 bases not matched to a gene. CDR3 residues: CASSQVPGQGNTEAFF. The CDR3 bases are TGTGCCAGCAGCCAAGTCCCGGGACAGGGAAACACTGAAGCTTTCTTT.

This sequence joins TRBV5-1 and TRBJ2-7; 7 nucleotides match TRBD1. From germline, CDR1 is SGHRS and CDR2 YFSETQ. V trimming: 1 base; J trimming: 3 bases; junction bases outside the gene matches: 7. The length of the CDR3 is 15 residues. Here the CDR3 reads CASSLYRGNGYEQYF. DNA for the CDR3: TGCGCCAGCAGCTTGTACAGGGGTAACGGCTACGAGCAGTACTTC.

About this clone itself: The identical CDR3 is also encoded by other nucleotide sequences in the sample. V and J are TRBV30 and TRBJ1-5; 10 bases map to TRBD1. The CDR3 is made up of 15 amino acids. CDR1 is GTSNPN and CDR2 is SVGIG in the germline V gene (reference sequence). V trimming: 0 bases; J trimming: 2 bases; junction bases outside the gene matches: 1. DNA for the CDR3: TGTGCCTGGAGTGTTGGGACAGGGGGCAATCAGCCCCAGCATTTT. Protein: CAWSVGTGGNQPQHF.

This chain connects TRBV5-1 to TRBJ2-2, with 12 positions matching TRBD2. The germline gives CDR1 SGHRS, CDR2 YFSETQ. The length of the CDR3 is 16 residues. Unmatched junction bases numbered 6, after V lost 2 bases and J lost 7 bases. The CDR3 DNA is TGCGCCAGCAGCTTAAGACTAGCGGGAGATGGCGGGGAGCTGTTTTTT. As protein: CASSLRLAGDGGELFF.

This chain joins TRBV6-5 and TRBJ1-1; D unclear. Germline V gene data show CDR1 as MNHEY and CDR2 as SVGAGI. This CDR3 has 13 residues. The V end lost 5 bases, the J end lost 1 base, and 8 bases lay between the germline ends. Written as DNA, the CDR3 is TGTGCCAGCAGTCTGTTCAGGAACACTGAAGCTTTCTTT. It encodes CASSLFRNTEAFF.

The chain is built from TRBV28 and TRBJ1-4; D is ambiguous. This CDR3 has 15 amino acids. The V and J ends lost 2 bases and 7 bases respectively, with 14 bases between them. Per the germline V gene, CDR1 is MDHEN and CDR2 is SYDVKM. The CDR3: CASSLLTRTGEKLFF. CDR3 coding DNA: TGTGCCAGCAGTTTACTCACTAGGACGGGTGAAAAACTGTTTTTT.

V gene TRBV3-1 (or the pseudogene TRBV3-2) combines with J gene TRBJ2-7; tentatively, D is TRBD1 (6 bases). CDR1 is LGHDT, CDR2 YNNKEL, per germline (reference sequence). There are 15 residues in the CDR3. V gave up 3 bases and J gave up 2 bases, with 14 bases separating them. CDR3: CASSQPGQRTYEQYF. The CDR3 nucleotides read TGTGCCAGCAGCCAGCCCGGACAGCGCACCTACGAGCAGTACTTC.

This chain links TRBV3-1 (or the pseudogene TRBV3-2) with TRBJ2-3; 11 positions match TRBD2. Germline values: CDR1 LGHDT, CDR2 YNNKEL (reference sequence). The CDR3 contains 18 residues. V shed 3 bases, J shed 4 bases, and the junction held 12 bases outside the gene matches. The DNA of the CDR3 is TGTGCCAGCAGCCAGGACGTACCCGGGACTAGCGGCTCAGATACGCAGTATTTT. Protein: CASSQDVPGTSGSDTQYF.

The gene calls are TRBV2 and TRBJ1-6, with 8 bases fitting TRBD1. The germline gives CDR1 SNHLY, CDR2 FYNNEI. J gave up 5 bases and V 4 bases, and 7 bases lay outside the gene matches. This CDR3 region has 16 residues. The CDR3 here is CASSVWQGANNSPLHF. CDR3 nucleotide sequence: TGTGCCAGCAGTGTGTGGCAGGGGGCCAATAATTCACCCCTCCACTTT.

In regard to this clone: Other DNA sequences in this specimen translate into the identical CDR3. The chain employs TRBV12-3 or TRBV12-4 and TRBJ2-5, with D uncertain. The CDR3 extends over 11 amino acids. Deletions cut 2 bases from V and 4 bases from J, with 2 bases between. The CDR3 protein is CASSLRETQYF. The CDR3 DNA reads TGTGCCAGCAGTTTACGAGAGACCCAGTACTTC.

The genes are TRBV27 and TRBJ1-1, with D perhaps matching TRBD1 (6 bases). Germline V CDR1 and CDR2: MNHEY, SMNVEV (reference sequence). The V gene lost 10 bases and the J gene lost 10 bases, with 16 bases spanning the gap. This CDR3 is 11 amino acids long. CDR3: CAIFHGGAAFF. In DNA, the CDR3 is TGTGCCATCTTCCACGGGGGGGCAGCTTTCTTT.

The chain recombines TRBV12-3 or TRBV12-4 with TRBJ1-5, with unresolved D. Trimming left V 4 bases short and J 4 bases short, with 8 bases between. The CDR3 is 13 amino acids. This chain's CDR3 is CASSWALNQPQHF. CDR3 coding DNA: TGTGCCAGCAGTTGGGCTCTGAATCAGCCCCAGCATTTT.

V and J are TRBV28 and TRBJ1-1; 7 bases fit TRBD1. The germline V gene has CDR1 MDHEN and CDR2 SYDVKM. CDR3 length equals 15 residues. V shed 3 bases, J shed 4 bases, and the junction held 8 bases outside the gene matches. CDR3 residues: CASSFWGTERTEAFF. The CDR3 bases are TGTGCCAGCAGTTTTTGGGGGACAGAGCGCACTGAAGCTTTCTTT.

The CDR3 protein is CASTRTGGGNSPLHF. CDR3 nucleotides: TGTGCCAGCACCAGGACAGGGGGGGGTAATTCACCCCTCCACTTT. The chain combines TRBV28 with TRBJ1-6; TRBD1 agrees at 10 bases. The CDR3 covers 15 residues. The junction had 6 bases not matched to a gene; V was cut back by 7 bases and J by 6 bases. CDR1 and CDR2 from the germline V gene are MDHEN and SYDVKM.

V usage is TRBV9 and J usage is TRBJ2-7, with a tentative D call TRBD1 (5 bases). The CDR3 contains 15 residues. The germline V gene has CDR1 SGDLS and CDR2 YYNGEE. Trimming left V 0 bases short and J 7 bases short, with 17 bases between. The chain's CDR3 is CASSVEGATTLEQYF. The CDR3 nucleotides read TGTGCCAGCAGCGTAGAAGGGGCAACCACGTTAGAGCAGTACTTC. The full variable domain, completed using reference TRBV9 and TRBJ2-7, is DSGVTQTPKHLITATGQRVTLRCSPRSGDLSVYWYQQSLDQGLQFLIQYYNGEERAKGNILERFSAQQFPDLHSELNLSSLELGDSALYFCASSVEGATTLEQYFGPGTRLTVT.

This chain connects TRBV7-2 to TRBJ2-5; TRBD2 aligns across 13 bases. The V gene end was trimmed by 2 bases and the J gene end by 5 bases; junction bases not matched to a gene: 5. Looked up from germline, CDR1 is SGHTA and CDR2 is FQGNSA. This CDR3 contains 16 residues. CDR3 in amino acids: CASSLWGLAGKETQYF. The CDR3 region has the DNA TGTGCCAGCAGCTTATGGGGACTAGCGGGAAAGGAGACCCAGTACTTC.

The rearrangement links TRBV29-1 to TRBJ2-5; 13 nucleotides match TRBD2. Per germline, CDR1 SQVTM and CDR2 ANQGSEA. The trim removed 4 bases at V and 1 base at J, leaving 9 bases unmatched. The CDR3 runs 17 residues. CDR3 nucleotide sequence: TGCAGCGTTGTAAAGTTACTAGCGGGAGGGCCCCAAGAGACCCAGTACTTC. This gives the protein CSVVKLLAGGPQETQYF.

The gene calls are TRBV7-9 and TRBJ2-7; D possibly corresponds to TRBD1 (8 bases). Between the trimmed V and J ends, which lost 5 bases and 0 bases, there was a span of 14 bases. Germline values: CDR1 SEHNR, CDR2 FQNEAQ (reference sequence). The CDR3 runs 15 residues. The CDR3 DNA reads as TGTGCCAGCAGCGAAACAGGGGGGGTCTCCTACGAGCAGTACTTC. Protein product: CASSETGGVSYEQYF.

The chain links TRBV30 to TRBJ1-1, with TRBD1 matching 7 bases. This CDR3 contains 15 residues. The junction had 9 bases not matched to a gene; V was cut back by 2 bases and J by 3 bases. Germline values: CDR1 GTSNPN, CDR2 SVGIG (reference sequence). CDR3: CAWSQPGGGDTEAFF. The CDR3 nucleotides read TGTGCCTGGAGTCAACCAGGAGGGGGCGACACTGAAGCTTTCTTT.

The V gene is TRBV6-2 or TRBV6-3, the J gene TRBJ1-2; D uncertain. V lost 5 bases and J 2 bases, leaving 12 bases between the germline ends. Germline CDR1 reads MNHEY; CDR2 reads SVGEGT. The CDR3 covers 14 residues. The CDR3 region is CASSGTGLNYGYTF. In DNA, the CDR3 is TGTGCCAGCAGTGGCACCGGACTCAACTATGGCTACACCTTC.

V gene TRBV19 combines with J gene TRBJ1-2; D is unresolved. Trimming left V 3 bases short and J 9 bases short, with 8 bases between. The CDR3 loop spans 11 amino acids. Germline V gives CDR1 LNHDA, CDR2 SQIVND (reference sequence). CDR3 nucleotides: TGTGCCAGTAGTATCCCTGACAGCTACACCTTC. Its protein is CASSIPDSYTF.

The chain employs TRBV28 and TRBJ1-1, with 12 positions matching TRBD1. V shed 6 bases and J 12 bases; nucleotides not matched to a gene: 5. The length of the CDR3 is 12 residues. CDR1 and CDR2 from the germline V gene are MDHEN and SYDVKM. The CDR3 DNA follows: TGTGCCAGCAGCGGGACAGGGGGCGAATCTTTCTTT. Amino acids: CASSGTGGESFF.